One T cell receptor (beta chain) is described in this entry. This sample was taken from a study of T cell changes during pregnancy in multiple sclerosis. The repertoire was sequenced with immunoSEQ multiplex PCR; TCRdb's copy has only in-frame clones and lacks some. The sample includes roughly 38,000 clones, about 92% seen only once; the top ten take 5% to 6.5%. CDR3 length: 17 amino acids. Germline V gene sequence: CDR1 SGDLS, CDR2 YYNGEE. With 0 bases clipped from V and 3 bases from J, the junction kept 10 bases outside the gene matches. The gene calls are TRBV9 and TRBJ2-3, with 7 nucleotides matching TRBD2. The sample was peripheral blood, taken in the third trimester of pregnancy. The sequence derives from a female donor in good health, enrolled as a control in a pregnancy study. In nucleotides, the CDR3 is TGTGCCAGCAGCGTAGCAATCTATGGGCGGGAGACAGATACGCAGTATTTT. Amino acids: CASSVAIYGRETDTQYF.